This TCR beta chain derives from a study of cytomegalovirus exposure and HLA in healthy donors. The V gene end was trimmed by 0 bases and the J gene end by 4 bases; junction bases not matched to a gene: 3. The germline V gene has CDR1 SGHDN and CDR2 FVKESK. The CDR3 contains 16 residues. PCR used 60 Vbeta primers and 13 Jbeta primers. Method: immunoSEQ multiplex PCR; TCRdb's copy keeps in-frame clones and lacks some. The profile covers roughly 190,000 clones, with approximately 80% appearing a single time and about 2.3% taken by the ten largest. Sequenced: PBMCs. The TCR sequence derives from a woman aged 45 to 65 in good health and CMV-seronegative. The chain employs TRBV14 and TRBJ1-4, with 9 bases lining up with TRBD1. The CDR3 reads CASSQDPGQGNEKLFF. The CDR3 DNA reads TGTGCCAGCAGCCAAGATCCGGGACAGGGTAATGAAAAACTGTTTTTT.